This TCR beta chain was retrieved from a study of blood T cell repertoires in COVID-19. Looking at the study overall: The United States, Italy and Spain provided the acute and convalescent COVID-19 samples.

TCRdb's copy holds only in-frame clones and misses some; the assay was immunoSEQ multiplex PCR. The top ten clones hold roughly 1.2% of a sample with roughly 110,000 clones, around nine tenths of them seen once. The germline CDR1 and CDR2 sequences are ENHRY and SYGVKD. The CDR3 has 15 amino acids. Unmatched junction bases numbered 13, after V lost 10 bases and J lost 8 bases. This clone came up once. The material sequenced was peripheral blood. This sequence joins TRBV10-3 and TRBJ2-1, with TRBD2 identical over 11 bases. This TCR was sampled from a woman in her 30s with acute or convalescent COVID-19. CDR3: CATTSSGRYPYEQFF. The CDR3 coding sequence is TGTGCCACGACATCTAGCGGGAGGTATCCTTATGAGCAGTTCTTC.